These 20 T cell receptor beta chains were all obtained from the same sample, sequenced in a study of Tregs in tolerant kidney transplant recipients (dated by TCRdb to between 2018 and 2020). Receptors were amplified or captured by the immunoSEQ multiplex PCR assay. TCRdb limited this immuneACCESS table to in-frame rearrangements with V and J called. A share of clones is missing; checked studies link under half to unresolved V genes, and the rest is unexplained. Present in this sample are fewer than 150,000 clones, roughly nine tenths of which were seen just once. The ten largest clones take up approximately 0.6% of the sample. Sequencing was carried out using CD4+ T cells from blood. The receptors were sampled from a human donor in good health.

The chain is built from TRBV7-6 and TRBJ2-7, with D perhaps TRBD2 (5 bases). The germline V gene has CDR1 SGHVS and CDR2 FNYEAQ. The V gene lost 0 bases and the J gene lost 3 bases, with 9 bases spanning the gap. CDR3 size: 14 residues. The CDR3 DNA reads as TGTGCCAGCAGCTTAGCCGGGAAAAGCTACGAGCAGTACTTC. Translated, it gives CASSLAGKSYEQYF. The full variable domain, with the rest looked up from reference TRBV7-6 and TRBJ2-7, is GAGVSQSPRYKVTKRGQDVALRCDPISGHVSLYWYRQALGQGPEFLTYFNYEAQQDKSGLPNDRFSAERPEGSISTLTIQRTEQRDSAMYRCASSLAGKSYEQYFGPGTRLTVT.

V and J are TRBV5-1 and TRBJ2-3; TRBD2 aligns across 13 bases. The CDR3 has 18 residues. Looked up from germline, CDR1 is SGHRS and CDR2 is YFSETQ. The V segment lost 4 bases and the J segment 4 bases; nucleotides outside the gene matches: 12. The CDR3 is CASSAGTSGARPADTQYF. The CDR3 nucleotides read TGCGCCAGCAGCGCCGGGACTAGCGGGGCCCGCCCGGCAGATACGCAGTATTTT.

This clone was picked up one time. V is TRBV5-1 and J is TRBJ1-2; D may be TRBD1 (6 bases). V dropped 3 bases and J dropped 7 bases, with 16 bases sitting between them. The CDR3 extends over 14 amino acids. In germline, CDR1 is SGHRS, CDR2 YFSETQ. The CDR3 spells CASSSTGRDGGYTF. The CDR3, as DNA: TGCGCCAGCAGCTCGACAGGAAGGGACGGTGGCTACACCTTC.

The chain employs TRBV5-1 and TRBJ2-1, with 10 bases matching TRBD1. Looked up from germline, CDR1 is SGHRS and CDR2 is YFSETQ. With 3 bases clipped from V and 9 bases from J, the junction kept 6 bases outside the gene matches. The CDR3 totals 14 residues. CDR3 amino acids: CASSYGTGVGEQFF. In DNA form, the CDR3 reads TGCGCCAGCAGCTACGGGACAGGGGTCGGTGAGCAGTTCTTC.

The chain carries TRBV5-1 and TRBJ2-5, with D tentatively TRBD1 (6 bases). The V end was cut by 0 bases, the J end by 5 bases, with 17 bases between. CDR1 SGHRS and CDR2 YFSETQ come from the germline V gene. This CDR3 is 16 amino acids long. For the CDR3, the DNA is TGCGCCAGCAGCTTGGCCTTACGGGCAGGGGACGAGACCCAGTACTTC. Protein product: CASSLALRAGDETQYF.

The J gene is TRBJ2-5, the V gene TRBV7-6; no definite D call. Germline V gene sequence: CDR1 SGHVS, CDR2 FNYEAQ. The CDR3 runs 14 residues. V lost 5 bases, J lost 2 bases, and 12 bases lay in between. The CDR3 sequence: CASSPSAEQETQYF. CDR3 DNA: TGTGCCAGCAGCCCCTCGGCCGAACAAGAGACCCAGTACTTC.

The chain recombines TRBV7-2 with TRBJ1-3; D is perhaps TRBD1 (5 bases). The CDR3 covers 15 residues. The V end was cut by 1 base, the J end by 0 bases, with 7 bases between. Germline CDR1 and CDR2: SGHTA and FQGNSA. Here the CDR3 reads CASSLGGASGNTIYF. CDR3 DNA sequence: TGTGCCAGCAGCTTAGGAGGGGCCTCTGGAAACACCATATATTTT.

This chain connects TRBV30 to TRBJ1-4; weak D call: TRBD1 (5 bases). The CDR3 has 14 residues. Germline assignment: CDR1 GTSNPN and CDR2 SVGIG (reference sequence). The V and J ends lost 3 bases and 4 bases respectively, with 12 bases between them. CDR3 sequence: CAWSRGGGNEKLFF. For the CDR3, the DNA is TGTGCCTGGAGCCGGGGGGGAGGTAATGAAAAACTGTTTTTT.

This rearrangement joins TRBV6-1 to TRBJ1-3; D gene unclear. This CDR3 contains 13 residues. CDR1 is MNHNS, CDR2 SASEGT, per germline. Trimming removed 8 bases from V and 2 bases from J, with 10 bases in between. CDR3 in DNA: TGTGCCAGCTTCTCAGGCGCTGGAAACACCATATATTTT. Its protein product is CASFSGAGNTIYF.

This clone was recorded once. The chain carries TRBV10-1 and TRBJ2-1; the match to TRBD2 covers 12 bases. With 8 bases clipped from V and 5 bases from J, the junction kept 7 bases outside the gene matches. The CDR3 is 15 amino acids. Germline-derived CDR1 and CDR2 are WNHNN and SYGVQD (reference sequence). The CDR3 here is CASGPTSGGNNEQFF. The CDR3 bases are TGCGCCAGCGGCCCGACTAGCGGGGGTAACAATGAGCAGTTCTTC.

This clone was recorded once. The chain combines TRBV7-6 with TRBJ2-7; 7 bases line up with TRBD2. In germline, CDR1 is SGHVS, CDR2 FNYEAQ. The CDR3 has 16 residues. Trimming removed 6 bases from V and 2 bases from J; junction bases left unmatched: 13. CDR3 coding DNA: TGTGCCAGCAGACCCCGCGGGGGTAGCACCACCTACGAGCAGTACTTC. Its translation is CASRPRGGSTTYEQYF.

V gene TRBV5-6 combines with J gene TRBJ1-4; D is perhaps TRBD1 (6 bases). Germline CDR1 SGHDT, CDR2 YYEEEE. Trimming took off 1 base at V and 8 bases at J, with 18 bases between the two ends. This CDR3 is built from 16 residues. CDR3 amino acids: CASSLLDQGSGEKLFF. The CDR3 coding sequence is TGTGCCAGCAGCTTGCTAGACCAGGGGAGCGGCGAAAAACTGTTTTTT.

The rearrangement links TRBV30 to TRBJ2-7; D assignment may be TRBD1 or TRBD2 (5 bases each). The CDR3 spans 12 residues. The germline gives CDR1 GTSNPN, CDR2 SVGIG (reference sequence). The germline V and J ends were trimmed by 1 base and 6 bases, with 10 bases remaining between them. The CDR3 sequence is CAWSGGSGEQYF. The DNA of the CDR3 is TGTGCCTGGAGTGGGGGGTCCGGCGAGCAGTACTTC. Drawing the rest from reference TRBV30 and TRBJ2-7, the complete variable domain is SQTIHQWPATLVQPVGSPLSLECTVEGTSNPNLYWYRQAAGRGLQLLFYSVGIGQISSEVPQNLSASRPQDRQFILSSKKLLLSDSGFYLCAWSGGSGEQYFGPGTRLTVT.

V and J are TRBV11-3 and TRBJ2-1, with a tentative D call TRBD2 (5 bases). This CDR3 is 13 amino acids long. Per the germline V gene, CDR1 is SGHNT and CDR2 is YENEEA. Trimming removed 1 base from V and 8 bases from J, with 9 bases in between. This chain's CDR3 is CASSLGVDYEQFF. The CDR3 bases are TGTGCCAGCAGCTTAGGGGTGGACTATGAGCAGTTCTTC.

The chain recombines TRBV11-3 with TRBJ2-3, with D tentatively TRBD2 (6 bases). The CDR3 is 11 residues long. Trimming took 5 bases from V and 12 from J, leaving 12 bases between them. Germline V gene data show CDR1 as SGHNT and CDR2 as YENEEA. The CDR3 is CASSGGYSQYF. CDR3 DNA sequence: TGTGCCAGCAGCGGGGGGTATAGCCAGTATTTT.

The chain links TRBV9 to TRBJ2-5; no firm D call. From germline, CDR1 is SGDLS and CDR2 YYNGEE. The CDR3 is made up of 14 amino acids. V dropped 0 bases and J dropped 1 base, with 7 bases sitting between them. The CDR3 loop is CASSVVPAQETQYF. The CDR3 DNA follows: TGTGCCAGCAGCGTAGTTCCTGCCCAAGAGACCCAGTACTTC.

The chain carries TRBV5-6 and TRBJ1-5; D remains unclear. CDR1 is SGHDT, CDR2 YYEEEE, per germline. V lost 7 bases and J lost 0, with 11 bases in between. CDR3 length: 14 residues. CDR3 loop: CASGLFNSNQPQHF. CDR3 coding DNA: TGTGCCAGCGGACTCTTCAATAGCAATCAGCCCCAGCATTTT.

The chain links TRBV7-9 to TRBJ1-1; no definite D call. Germline V gene lookup returns CDR1 SEHNR and CDR2 FQNEAQ (reference sequence). This CDR3 has 14 amino acids. V was cut by 4 bases and J by 0 bases, with 9 bases left in between. In nucleotides, the CDR3 is TGTGCCAGCAGCTCAGTCGGGGTGAACACTGAAGCTTTCTTT. Translation: CASSSVGVNTEAFF.

This clone appeared a single time. The V gene is TRBV19, the J gene TRBJ2-7; TRBD2 matches at 10 bases. The germline V gene has CDR1 LNHDA and CDR2 SQIVND (reference sequence). CDR3 length: 15 residues. Trimming at V came to 5 bases and at J to 5 bases, leaving 9 bases not matched to a gene. The CDR3 bases are TGTGCCAGTAGTGCCATTAGCGGGGGGCGCCACGAGCAGTACTTC. Translated: CASSAISGGRHEQYF. Looking up the rest from reference TRBV19 and TRBJ2-7 gives the full variable domain: DGGITQSPKYLFRKEGQNVTLSCEQNLNHDAMYWYRQDPGQGLRLIYYSQIVNDFQKGDIAEGYSVSREKKESFPLTVTSAQKNPTAFYLCASSAISGGRHEQYFGPGTRLTVT.

V and J are TRBV6-5 and TRBJ2-5; the match to TRBD2 covers 10 bases. CDR1 and CDR2 from the germline V gene are MNHEY and SVGAGI. The J segment lost 5 bases and the V segment lost 4 bases, leaving 10 bases of the junction unmatched. The CDR3 totals 16 residues. CDR3: CASSSASGSGGETQYF. In DNA, the CDR3 is TGTGCCAGCAGTTCCGCTAGCGGGAGCGGAGGTGAGACCCAGTACTTC.